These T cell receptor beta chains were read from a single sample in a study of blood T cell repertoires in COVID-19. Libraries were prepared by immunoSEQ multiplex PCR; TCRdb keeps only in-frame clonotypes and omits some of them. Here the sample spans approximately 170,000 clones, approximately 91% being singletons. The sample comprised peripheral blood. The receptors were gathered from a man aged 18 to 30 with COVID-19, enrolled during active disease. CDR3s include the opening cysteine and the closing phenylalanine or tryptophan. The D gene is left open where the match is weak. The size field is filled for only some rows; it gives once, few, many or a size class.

CDR3nt: TGTGCCATCAGTGACAGGCCGGCTGAAGCTTTCTTT
CDR3aa: CAISDRPAEAFF
abundance: .
j_gene: TRBJ1-1
d_gene: .
v_gene: TRBV10-3

CDR3nt: TGTGCCAGCAGCGCCGGGACTAGCGGATTTTACGAGCAGTACTTC
CDR3aa: CASSAGTSGFYEQYF
abundance: .
j_gene: TRBJ2-7
d_gene: TRBD2
v_gene: TRBV4-2

CDR3nt: TGTGCCAGCATTATGACAGGGGGCCCTAGCGGGAGTTGGGATGAGCAGTTCTTC
CDR3aa: CASIMTGGPSGSWDEQFF
abundance: .
j_gene: TRBJ2-1
d_gene: .
v_gene: TRBV2

CDR3nt: TGTGCCAGCAGCTTGTGGCGGGAAAGCTCCTACAATGAGCAGTTCTTC
CDR3aa: CASSLWRESSYNEQFF
abundance: .
j_gene: TRBJ2-1
d_gene: .
v_gene: TRBV5-4

CDR3nt: TGTGCCAGCAGTTGGGGCAGGGTATCTTTCTTT
CDR3aa: CASSWGRVSFF
abundance: .
j_gene: TRBJ1-1
d_gene: .
v_gene: TRBV6-5

CDR3nt: TGTGCCAGCACCGCAGGACTAAGCTCCTACAATGAGCAGTTCTTC
CDR3aa: CASTAGLSSYNEQFF
abundance: .
j_gene: TRBJ2-1
d_gene: .
v_gene: TRBV11-2

CDR3nt: TGTGCCAGCAGCTTAGTTTGGGCGACAGGGAGAGCTTTCTTT
CDR3aa: CASSLVWATGRAFF
abundance: .
j_gene: TRBJ1-1
d_gene: TRBD1
v_gene: TRBV7-9

CDR3nt: TGTGCCAGTAGTATAGATGCCGCCGTCGGGACACCGAACACTGAAGCTTTCTTT
CDR3aa: CASSIDAAVGTPNTEAFF
abundance: .
j_gene: TRBJ1-1
d_gene: .
v_gene: TRBV19

CDR3nt: TGCGCCAGCAGCTCGGGACTAGCTCCAGATACGCAGTATTTT
CDR3aa: CASSSGLAPDTQYF
abundance: .
j_gene: TRBJ2-3
d_gene: TRBD2
v_gene: TRBV5-1

CDR3nt: TGTGCCACCAGTGATTTTGGGGGCAGAGCCCAGCATTTT
CDR3aa: CATSDFGGRAQHF
abundance: once
j_gene: TRBJ1-5
d_gene: .
v_gene: TRBV24-1

CDR3nt: TGTGCCAGCAGCTTAGCGAGGGGTGGGACAGCTAGCTACGAGCAGTACTTC
CDR3aa: CASSLARGGTASYEQYF
abundance: .
j_gene: TRBJ2-7
d_gene: TRBD1
v_gene: TRBV7-2

CDR3nt: TGTGCCAGCTCACCACTGGTCGGTGCTAATGAAAAACTGCTTTTT
CDR3aa: CASSPLVGANEKLLF
abundance: .
j_gene: TRBJ1-4
d_gene: .
v_gene: TRBV18

CDR3nt: TGTGCCAGTAGTATAGACCTAGCGGGAGCAGATACGCAGTATTTT
CDR3aa: CASSIDLAGADTQYF
abundance: few
j_gene: TRBJ2-3
d_gene: TRBD2
v_gene: TRBV19

CDR3nt: TGTGCCAGCAGTGAAGGTGGGGGGATCACAGATACGCAGTATTTT
CDR3aa: CASSEGGGITDTQYF
abundance: .
j_gene: TRBJ2-3
d_gene: .
v_gene: TRBV2

CDR3nt: TGTGCCAGCACCCCCCCGGGACAGGAATACAATGAGCAGTTCTTC
CDR3aa: CASTPPGQEYNEQFF
abundance: .
j_gene: TRBJ2-1
d_gene: TRBD1
v_gene: TRBV28

CDR3nt: TGCGCCAGCGGGGGACAGGGGCAAGGAGGTGAAAAACTGCTTTTT
CDR3aa: CASGGQGQGGEKLLF
abundance: .
j_gene: TRBJ1-4
d_gene: TRBD1
v_gene: TRBV4-1

CDR3nt: TGTGCCAGCAGTTTATTGAGTGAAAAACTGTTTTTT
CDR3aa: CASSLLSEKLFF
abundance: .
j_gene: TRBJ1-4
d_gene: .
v_gene: TRBV28

CDR3nt: TGTGCCAGCAGCTTGGGCAGGGGGCGCGACAATGAGCAGTTCTTC
CDR3aa: CASSLGRGRDNEQFF
abundance: .
j_gene: TRBJ2-1
d_gene: TRBD1
v_gene: TRBV5-6

CDR3nt: TGTGCCAGCAGTAACCCGGGGACAGGGGAGACCCAGTACTTC
CDR3aa: CASSNPGTGETQYF
abundance: .
j_gene: TRBJ2-5
d_gene: TRBD1
v_gene: TRBV28

CDR3nt: TGTGCCAGCAGCGTCGGCCCAGGACTCCTCTCTGGGGCCAACGTCCTGACTTTC
CDR3aa: CASSVGPGLLSGANVLTF
abundance: .
j_gene: TRBJ2-6
d_gene: .
v_gene: TRBV9

CDR3nt: TGTGCCAGCAGCCACCCGGGACTAGCGGGACGGGAGCAGTTCTTC
CDR3aa: CASSHPGLAGREQFF
abundance: .
j_gene: TRBJ2-1
d_gene: TRBD2
v_gene: TRBV3-1/TRBV3-2